These T cell receptor beta chains were read from a single sample in a study of Graves' ophthalmopathy and Graves' hyperthyroidism. TCRdb used MiXCR to reprocess the multiplex PCR reads, holding one entry per CDR3 protein. The sample lists about 620,000 distinct CDR3 sequences, over 20% occurring once. Material for sequencing was peripheral blood. Receptors were obtained from a woman aged 18 to 35 with stable Graves' hyperthyroidism. Some clones in this sample may be carry-over from other donors' samples. Each CDR3 is given with its conserved first and last residue. A D gene is named only where the DNA matches it firmly. Clone size is not always given. Where it is, it says once, few, many or a class for expanded clones.

V	J	D	size	DNA	CDR3
TRBV12-3/TRBV12-4	TRBJ2-7	TRBD1	NA	TGTGCCAGCAGTTTAGGGGCGGGACAGGGCTACGAGCAGTACTTC	CASSLGAGQGYEQYF
TRBV27	TRBJ2-5	TRBD2	NA	TGTGCCAGCAGTTTATCCGTTCGGGGGGAAGAGACCCAGTACTTC	CASSLSVRGEETQYF
TRBV6-1	TRBJ1-5	NA	NA	TGTGCCAGTGGGTTTGTCAATCAGCCCCAGCATTTT	CASGFVNQPQHF
TRBV30	TRBJ2-2	NA	once	TGTGCCTGGGACAGAATAAACACCGGGGAGCTGTTTTTT	CAWDRINTGELFF
TRBV11-2	TRBJ2-2	NA	NA	TGTGCCAGCAGCTTAGTAGGAAAGGGGGAGCTGTTTTTT	CASSLVGKGELFF
TRBV20-1	TRBJ1-1	NA	once	TGCAGTGCGCACCTAATCGGGGCAACTGAAGCTTTCTTT	CSAHLIGATEAFF
TRBV7-9	TRBJ2-4	TRBD1	NA	TGTGCCAGCAGCTTATTTGGGACAGATAAAAACATTCAGTACTTC	CASSLFGTDKNIQYF
TRBV12-3/TRBV12-4	TRBJ2-5	NA	NA	TGTGCCAGCAGTTTTTTGGGGCCAGAACAAGAGACCCAGTACTTC	CASSFLGPEQETQYF
TRBV28	TRBJ2-5	NA	many	TGTGCCAGCAGTTCACCCCTTCAGGGGAATTGGGAGACCCAGTACTTC	CASSSPLQGNWETQYF
TRBV7-2	TRBJ1-2	NA	many	TGTGCCAGCAGCTTATTAGGAGGGGCCTATGGCTACACCTTC	CASSLLGGAYGYTF
TRBV4-1	TRBJ1-2	TRBD1	NA	TGCGCCAGCAGCGCACGGGACAGGGGGAACTATGGCTACACCTTC	CASSARDRGNYGYTF
TRBV29-1	TRBJ2-7	NA	once	TGCAGCGTTGGGGGACACGAGACCTACGAGCAGTACTTC	CSVGGHETYEQYF
TRBV6-4	TRBJ2-6	TRBD2	NA	TGTGCCAGCAGTGGCTCCGGGACTAGCTTCTCTGGGGCCAACGTCCTGACTTTC	CASSGSGTSFSGANVLTF
TRBV2	TRBJ1-1	NA	many	TGTGCCAGCAAGGGACCTAAGAACACTGAAGCTTTCTTT	CASKGPKNTEAFF
TRBV12-3/TRBV12-4	TRBJ2-6	NA	many	TGTGCCAGCAGTTTATTCTTTTCGGGCTCTGGGGCCAACGTCCTGACTTTC	CASSLFFSGSGANVLTF
TRBV6-2/TRBV6-3	TRBJ1-2	TRBD1	NA	TGTGCCAGCAGTTCGGACCGACAGGGGGCGAGTCATGGCTACACCTTC	CASSSDRQGASHGYTF